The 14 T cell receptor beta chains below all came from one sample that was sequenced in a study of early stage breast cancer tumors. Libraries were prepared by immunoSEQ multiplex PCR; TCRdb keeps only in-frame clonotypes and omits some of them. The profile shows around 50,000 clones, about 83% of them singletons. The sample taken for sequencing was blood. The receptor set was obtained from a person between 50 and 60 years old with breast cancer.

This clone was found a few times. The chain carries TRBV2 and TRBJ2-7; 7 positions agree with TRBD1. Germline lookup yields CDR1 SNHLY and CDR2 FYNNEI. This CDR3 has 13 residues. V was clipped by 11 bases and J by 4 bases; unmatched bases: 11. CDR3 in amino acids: CAGGKGARYEQYF. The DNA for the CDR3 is TGTGCCGGGGGTAAGGGGGCGCGTTACGAGCAGTACTTC.

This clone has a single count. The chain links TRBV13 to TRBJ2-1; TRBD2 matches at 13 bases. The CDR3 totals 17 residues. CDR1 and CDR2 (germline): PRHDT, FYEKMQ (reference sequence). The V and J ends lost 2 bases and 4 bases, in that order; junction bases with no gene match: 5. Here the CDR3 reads CASSLRPGLAGYNEQFF. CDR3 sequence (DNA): TGTGCCAGCAGCTTAAGACCGGGACTAGCGGGGTACAATGAGCAGTTCTTC.

Here the CDR3 reads CASSQFGQRRGNTIYF. The CDR3 nucleotides read TGTGCCAGTAGCCAATTTGGACAGCGACGGGGAAACACCATATATTTT. The rearrangement uses TRBV19 and TRBJ1-3; TRBD1 is a possible D gene (6 bases). Germline values: CDR1 LNHDA, CDR2 SQIVND (reference sequence). V was trimmed by 6 bases and J by 4 bases, leaving 19 bases between them. The CDR3 has 16 residues. Full variable domain (outside the CDR3, taken from reference TRBV19 and TRBJ1-3): DGGITQSPKYLFRKEGQNVTLSCEQNLNHDAMYWYRQDPGQGLRLIYYSQIVNDFQKGDIAEGYSVSREKKESFPLTVTSAQKNPTAFYLCASSQFGQRRGNTIYFGEGSWLTVV.

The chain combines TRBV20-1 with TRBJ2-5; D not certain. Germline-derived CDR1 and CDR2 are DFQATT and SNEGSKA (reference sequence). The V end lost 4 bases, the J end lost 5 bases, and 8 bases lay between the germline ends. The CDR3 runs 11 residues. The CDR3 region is CSAKGLETQYF. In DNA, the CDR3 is TGCAGTGCTAAAGGGCTCGAGACCCAGTACTTC.

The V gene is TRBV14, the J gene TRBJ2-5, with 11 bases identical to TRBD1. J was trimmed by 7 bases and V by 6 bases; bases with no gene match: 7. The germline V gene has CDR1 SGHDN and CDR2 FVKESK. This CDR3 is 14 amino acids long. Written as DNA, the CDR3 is TGTGCCAGCAGAAGGACAGGGGGCGCGGGGACCCAGTACTTC. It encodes CASRRTGGAGTQYF.

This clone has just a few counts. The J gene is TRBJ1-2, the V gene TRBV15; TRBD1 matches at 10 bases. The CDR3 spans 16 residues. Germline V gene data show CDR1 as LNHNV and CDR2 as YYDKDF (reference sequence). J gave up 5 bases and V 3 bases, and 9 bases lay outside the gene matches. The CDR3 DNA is TGTGCCACCAGCAGGGTTCCGGGACAGGGGTATTATGGCTACACCTTC. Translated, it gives CATSRVPGQGYYGYTF. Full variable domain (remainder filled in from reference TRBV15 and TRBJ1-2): DAMVIQNPRYQVTQFGKPVTLSCSQTLNHNVMYWYQQKSSQAPKLLFHYYDKDFNNEADTPDNFQSRRPNTSFCFLDIRSPGLGDTAMYLCATSRVPGQGYYGYTFGSGTRLTVV.

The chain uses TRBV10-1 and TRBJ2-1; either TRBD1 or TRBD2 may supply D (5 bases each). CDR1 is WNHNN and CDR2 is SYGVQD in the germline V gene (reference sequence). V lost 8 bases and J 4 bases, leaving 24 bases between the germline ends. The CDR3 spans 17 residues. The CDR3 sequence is CASVLRDPSGFYNEQFF. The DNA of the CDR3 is TGCGCCAGCGTACTTCGGGACCCCTCCGGGTTTTACAATGAGCAGTTCTTC.

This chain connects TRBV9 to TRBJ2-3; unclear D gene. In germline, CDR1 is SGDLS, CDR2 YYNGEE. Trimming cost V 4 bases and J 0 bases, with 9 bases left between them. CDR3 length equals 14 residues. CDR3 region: CASSPRLSTDTQYF. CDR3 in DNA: TGTGCCAGCAGCCCACGCCTCAGCACAGATACGCAGTATTTT.

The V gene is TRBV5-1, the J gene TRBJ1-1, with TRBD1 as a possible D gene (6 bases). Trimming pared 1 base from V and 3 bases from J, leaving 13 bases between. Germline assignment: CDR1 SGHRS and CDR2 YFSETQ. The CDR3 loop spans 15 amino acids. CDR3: CASSLLQGGDTEAFF. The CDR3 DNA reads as TGCGCCAGCAGCTTGTTACAGGGAGGGGACACTGAAGCTTTCTTT.

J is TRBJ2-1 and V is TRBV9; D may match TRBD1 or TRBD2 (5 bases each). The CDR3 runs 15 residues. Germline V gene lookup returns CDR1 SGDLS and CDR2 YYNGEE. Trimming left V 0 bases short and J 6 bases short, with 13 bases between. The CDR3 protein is CASSVGLIGGNEQFF. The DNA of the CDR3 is TGTGCCAGCAGCGTAGGTCTCATTGGGGGCAATGAGCAGTTCTTC.

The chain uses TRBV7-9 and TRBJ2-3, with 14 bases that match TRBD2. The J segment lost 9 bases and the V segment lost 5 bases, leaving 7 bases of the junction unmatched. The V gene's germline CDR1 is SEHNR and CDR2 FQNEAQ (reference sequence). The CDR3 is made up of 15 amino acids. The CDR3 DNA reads TGTGCCAGCAGCCCGACTAGCGGGGGGGCAGGGACGCAGTATTTT. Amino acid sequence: CASSPTSGGAGTQYF.

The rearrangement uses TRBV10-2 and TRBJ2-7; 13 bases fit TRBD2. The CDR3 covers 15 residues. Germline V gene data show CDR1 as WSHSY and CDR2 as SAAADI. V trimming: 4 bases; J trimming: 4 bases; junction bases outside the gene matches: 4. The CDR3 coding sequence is TGCGCCAGCAGTGCGGGACTAGCGGGAAGGTACGAGCAGTACTTC. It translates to CASSAGLAGRYEQYF.

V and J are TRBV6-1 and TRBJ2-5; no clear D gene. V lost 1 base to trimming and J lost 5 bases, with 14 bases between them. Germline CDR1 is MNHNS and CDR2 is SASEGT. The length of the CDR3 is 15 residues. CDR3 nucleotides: TGTGCCAGCAGTGAAGTTCTCTCCCGGTGGGAGACCCAGTACTTC. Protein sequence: CASSEVLSRWETQYF.

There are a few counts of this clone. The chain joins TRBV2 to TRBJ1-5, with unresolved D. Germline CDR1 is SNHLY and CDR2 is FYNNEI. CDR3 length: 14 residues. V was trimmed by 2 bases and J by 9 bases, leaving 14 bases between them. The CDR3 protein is CASSETTTPGPQHF. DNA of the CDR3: TGTGCCAGCAGTGAAACAACAACCCCGGGGCCCCAGCATTTT.